Listed below are T cell receptor beta chains from one sample, sequenced in a study of T cells in Graves' hyperthyroidism and ophthalmopathy. TCRdb analysed the multiplex PCR reads with MiXCR anew, one entry per CDR3 protein. The data hold more than 500,000 distinct CDR3 sequences, with around 42% observed a single time. Source material: peripheral blood or thyroid tissue (not recorded which). These receptors all come from an adult woman with Graves' disease, either hyperthyroidism or ophthalmopathy (not recorded which). Each CDR3 is given with its conserved first and last residue. D genes are given only for firm matches. Size is omitted from some rows. Given values are once, few, many or a class for expanded clones.

length: 15
V: TRBV20-1
D: TRBD1
J: TRBJ1-5
size: .
CDR3: CSARVRDRENQPQHF
DNA: TGCAGTGCTAGAGTACGGGACAGGGAGAATCAGCCCCAGCATTTT

length: 15
V: TRBV19
D: .
J: TRBJ2-6
size: .
CDR3: CASSIGQTGANVLTF
DNA: TGTGCCAGTAGTATAGGGCAAACTGGGGCCAACGTCCTGACTTTC

length: 14
V: TRBV6-1
D: .
J: TRBJ2-7
size: .
CDR3: CASSEQAETYEQYF
DNA: TGTGCCAGCAGTGAACAGGCAGAGACCTACGAGCAGTACTTC

length: 17
V: TRBV11-2
D: TRBD1
J: TRBJ1-5
size: many
CDR3: CASSPGGREYSNQPQHF
DNA: TGTGCCAGCAGCCCAGGGGGCAGGGAATATAGCAATCAGCCCCAGCATTTT

length: 15
V: TRBV29-1
D: .
J: TRBJ1-1
size: many
CDR3: CSVRGGWGMNTEAFF
DNA: TGCAGCGTCCGAGGGGGGTGGGGCATGAACACTGAAGCTTTCTTT

length: 16
V: TRBV7-8
D: .
J: TRBJ2-5
size: many
CDR3: CASSPSRVWGRETQYF
DNA: TGTGCCAGCAGCCCTTCGAGGGTCTGGGGAAGGGAGACCCAGTACTTC

length: 14
V: TRBV7-2
D: .
J: TRBJ1-5
size: .
CDR3: CASRPGTSGETQHF
DNA: TGTGCCAGCAGACCGGGGACTAGCGGAGAGACCCAGCATTTT

length: 16
V: TRBV6-6
D: TRBD2
J: TRBJ2-7
size: many
CDR3: CASRSSRGRTWYEQYF
DNA: TGTGCCAGCAGGTCCTCTCGCGGGAGAACTTGGTACGAGCAGTACTTC

length: 14
V: TRBV29-1
D: .
J: TRBJ2-2
size: .
CDR3: CSVEDRGSTGELFF
DNA: TGCAGCGTTGAAGATCGTGGGTCCACCGGGGAGCTGTTTTTT

length: 15
V: TRBV28
D: TRBD1
J: TRBJ1-1
size: .
CDR3: CASSPRTGGFPEAFF
DNA: TGTGCCAGCAGCCCCAGGACAGGGGGCTTTCCTGAAGCTTTCTTT

length: 15
V: TRBV10-3
D: .
J: TRBJ2-7
size: many
CDR3: CAISDSRSWGYEQYF
DNA: TGTGCCATCAGTGATTCGAGGTCGTGGGGGTACGAGCAGTACTTC

length: 14
V: TRBV10-3
D: TRBD2
J: TRBJ2-5
size: few
CDR3: CAISGTSGLVAQYF
DNA: TGTGCCATCAGTGGGACTAGCGGGCTGGTGGCCCAGTACTTC

length: 16
V: TRBV5-1
D: .
J: TRBJ2-7
size: .
CDR3: CASSLDGTPPRSEQYF
DNA: TGCGCCAGCAGCTTGGACGGGACCCCTCCGAGGAGCGAGCAGTACTTC

length: 13
V: TRBV7-2
D: .
J: TRBJ1-4
size: .
CDR3: CASSPRRREKLFF
DNA: TGTGCCAGCAGCCCCAGAAGGCGGGAAAAACTGTTTTTT

length: 15
V: TRBV2
D: TRBD1
J: TRBJ1-2
size: .
CDR3: CASRQWDRGIAGYTF
DNA: TGTGCCAGCAGACAATGGGACAGGGGGATTGCCGGCTACACCTTC

length: 15
V: TRBV10-3
D: TRBD1
J: TRBJ1-1
size: few
CDR3: CAIKGRQGTDTEAFF
DNA: TGTGCCATCAAGGGGAGACAGGGAACCGACACTGAAGCTTTCTTT

length: 13
V: TRBV19
D: .
J: TRBJ2-2
size: many
CDR3: CASSIRWTGELFF
DNA: TGTGCCAGTAGTATCCGATGGACCGGGGAGCTGTTTTTT

length: 12
V: TRBV15
D: .
J: TRBJ1-2
size: .
CDR3: CVTSRDDGGYTF
DNA: TGTGTCACCAGCAGAGATGACGGCGGCTACACCTTC

length: 15
V: TRBV29-1
D: TRBD2
J: TRBJ2-5
size: .
CDR3: CSVEDGRTSVETQYF
DNA: TGCAGCGTTGAAGATGGCAGGACTAGCGTTGAGACCCAGTACTTC

length: 13
V: TRBV24-1
D: .
J: TRBJ2-1
size: .
CDR3: CATSDFLSDEQFF
DNA: TGTGCCACCAGTGATTTTCTGTCGGATGAGCAGTTCTTC

length: 14
V: TRBV9
D: .
J: TRBJ1-6
size: .
CDR3: CASSDPQMDSPLHF
DNA: TGTGCCAGCAGCGACCCACAAATGGATTCACCCCTCCACTTT

length: 8
V: TRBV13
D: .
J: TRBJ1-4
size: .
CDR3: CASAPRAF
DNA: TGTGCCAGCGCTCCCAGGGCCTTT

length: 17
V: TRBV10-3
D: TRBD1
J: TRBJ1-2
size: .
CDR3: CAISGVGTAITNYGYTF
DNA: TGTGCCATCAGTGGCGTTGGGACAGCGATTACTAACTATGGCTACACCTTC

length: 15
V: TRBV6-5
D: .
J: TRBJ2-5
size: many
CDR3: CASTQRTNGQETQYF
DNA: TGTGCCAGCACCCAAAGGACGAACGGGCAAGAGACCCAGTACTTC

length: 14
V: TRBV15
D: .
J: TRBJ1-6
size: once
CDR3: CATSRDPGFSPLHF
DNA: TGTGCCACCAGCAGAGATCCAGGTTTTTCACCCCTCCACTTT

length: 14
V: TRBV10-3
D: TRBD2
J: TRBJ2-7
size: .
CDR3: CAISVTSGRDEQYF
DNA: TGTGCCATCAGTGTGACTAGCGGGAGGGACGAGCAGTACTTC

length: 12
V: TRBV10-3
D: .
J: TRBJ1-3
size: .
CDR3: CAIIDQWNTIYF
DNA: TGTGCCATCATTGATCAGTGGAACACCATATATTTT

length: 12
V: TRBV2
D: .
J: TRBJ2-1
size: .
CDR3: CASTDSYNEQFF
DNA: TGTGCCAGCACGGACAGCTACAATGAGCAGTTCTTC

length: 15
V: TRBV15
D: .
J: TRBJ1-1
size: few
CDR3: CAASSDLAANTEAFF
DNA: TGTGCCGCCAGCAGCGATTTGGCAGCGAACACTGAAGCTTTCTTT

length: 13
V: TRBV19
D: .
J: TRBJ1-1
size: many
CDR3: CASSMWVSTEAFF
DNA: TGTGCCAGTAGTATGTGGGTAAGCACTGAAGCTTTCTTT

length: 16
V: TRBV6-6
D: TRBD1
J: TRBJ1-3
size: .
CDR3: CASSYSDRGSGNTIYF
DNA: TGTGCCAGCAGTTACTCGGACAGGGGCTCTGGAAACACCATATATTTT

length: 13
V: TRBV6-5
D: TRBD1
J: TRBJ1-2
size: many
CDR3: CASSQGAYYGYTF
DNA: TGTGCCAGCAGCCAGGGGGCTTACTATGGCTACACCTTC

length: 14
V: TRBV3-1
D: .
J: TRBJ2-7
size: .
CDR3: CASSSAGSFYERYF
DNA: TGTGCCAGCAGCTCCGCTGGCAGCTTCTACGAGCGGTACTTC

length: 17
V: TRBV7-9
D: TRBD1
J: TRBJ2-6
size: .
CDR3: CASSQGQGRDGANVLTF
DNA: TGTGCCAGCAGCCAGGGACAGGGGAGGGATGGGGCCAACGTCCTGACTTTC

length: 13
V: TRBV19
D: .
J: TRBJ1-1
size: many
CDR3: CASSMGRNTEAFF
DNA: TGTGCCAGTAGTATGGGCAGGAACACTGAAGCTTTCTTT

length: 12
V: TRBV29-1
D: TRBD1
J: TRBJ1-1
size: many
CDR3: CSVARDSTEAFF
DNA: TGCAGCGTGGCCCGGGACAGCACTGAAGCTTTCTTT

length: 16
V: TRBV11-1
D: .
J: TRBJ2-2
size: .
CDR3: CASSLDELKGTGELFF
DNA: TGTGCCAGCAGCTTAGATGAATTGAAGGGTACCGGGGAGCTGTTTTTT

length: 15
V: TRBV20-1
D: TRBD1
J: TRBJ1-1
size: .
CDR3: CSARDGQGANTEAFF
DNA: TGCAGTGCTAGAGATGGGCAGGGGGCGAACACTGAAGCTTTCTTT

length: 15
V: TRBV7-6
D: TRBD2
J: TRBJ2-7
size: .
CDR3: CASSRLAHTTGELYF
DNA: TGTGCCAGCAGCCGACTAGCCCATACCACCGGGGAGCTGTACTTC

length: 16
V: TRBV2
D: TRBD2
J: TRBJ2-1
size: .
CDR3: CASIDGAGGLINEQFF
DNA: TGTGCCAGCATTGATGGAGCGGGAGGGCTAATCAATGAGCAGTTCTTC

length: 13
V: TRBV29-1
D: TRBD2
J: TRBJ2-1
size: once
CDR3: CSVEGLAGNEQFF
DNA: TGCAGCGTTGAAGGGCTAGCGGGCAATGAGCAGTTCTTC

length: 16
V: TRBV7-9
D: .
J: TRBJ2-7
size: .
CDR3: CASSLAVGPALDEQYF
DNA: TGTGCCAGCAGCTTGGCCGTCGGGCCGGCTCTGGACGAGCAGTACTTC

length: 14
V: TRBV7-9
D: .
J: TRBJ1-4
size: many
CDR3: CASSLGGLNEKLFF
DNA: TGTGCCAGCAGCTTAGGAGGACTTAATGAAAAACTGTTTTTT

length: 11
V: TRBV29-1
D: .
J: TRBJ2-2
size: .
CDR3: CSVEYTGELFF
DNA: TGCAGCGTTGAATACACCGGGGAGCTGTTTTTT

length: 15
V: TRBV5-6
D: TRBD2
J: TRBJ2-7
size: many
CDR3: CASSSRDYFSYEQYF
DNA: TGTGCCAGCAGCTCCCGGGACTATTTCTCCTACGAGCAGTACTTC

length: 15
V: TRBV15
D: .
J: TRBJ1-1
size: few
CDR3: CATSRRRQGHTEAFF
DNA: TGTGCCACCAGCAGAAGGAGGCAGGGGCACACTGAAGCTTTCTTT

length: 18
V: TRBV7-8
D: TRBD2
J: TRBJ2-5
size: .
CDR3: CASSLAGGGGGGQETQYF
DNA: TGTGCCAGCAGCTTAGCCGGTGGGGGGGGTGGCGGACAAGAGACCCAGTACTTC

length: 12
V: TRBV10-3
D: .
J: TRBJ2-7
size: .
CDR3: CAISESRWEQYF
DNA: TGTGCCATCAGTGAGTCTAGGTGGGAGCAGTACTTC

length: 14
V: TRBV7-9
D: TRBD1
J: TRBJ1-4
size: many
CDR3: CASSRDREDEKLFF
DNA: TGTGCCAGCAGCCGGGACAGGGAGGATGAAAAACTGTTTTTT

length: 13
V: TRBV2
D: .
J: TRBJ1-6
size: many
CDR3: CASISRGGSPLHF
DNA: TGTGCCAGCATAAGTAGGGGTGGATCACCCCTCCACTTT

length: 14
V: TRBV7-9
D: TRBD1
J: TRBJ2-7
size: .
CDR3: CASSLTGVFSEQYF
DNA: TGTGCCAGCAGCTTGACAGGGGTGTTTAGCGAGCAGTACTTC

length: 15
V: TRBV14
D: .
J: TRBJ1-1
size: .
CDR3: CASSQDPGQNTEAFF
DNA: TGTGCCAGCAGCCAAGATCCGGGCCAGAACACTGAAGCTTTCTTT

length: 12
V: TRBV7-3
D: .
J: TRBJ1-5
size: .
CDR3: CASSLALAYEHF
DNA: TGTGCCAGCAGCTTAGCTTTAGCCTACGAGCATTTT